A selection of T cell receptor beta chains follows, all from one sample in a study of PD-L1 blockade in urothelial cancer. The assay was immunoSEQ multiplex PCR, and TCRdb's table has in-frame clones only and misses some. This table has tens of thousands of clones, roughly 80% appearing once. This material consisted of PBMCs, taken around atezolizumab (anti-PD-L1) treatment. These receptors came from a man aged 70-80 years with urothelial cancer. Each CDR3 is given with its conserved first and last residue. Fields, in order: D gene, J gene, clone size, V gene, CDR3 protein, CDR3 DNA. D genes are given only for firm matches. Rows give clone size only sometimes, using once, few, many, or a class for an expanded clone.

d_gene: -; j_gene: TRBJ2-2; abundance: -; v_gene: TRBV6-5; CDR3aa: CASSYRGLGTGELFF; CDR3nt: TGTGCCAGCAGTTACAGGGGACTGGGGACCGGGGAGCTGTTTTTT
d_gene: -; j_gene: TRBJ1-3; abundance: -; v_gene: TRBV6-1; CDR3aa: CASSTGLGNTIYF; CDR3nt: TGTGCCAGCAGTACAGGGTTGGGAAACACCATATATTTT
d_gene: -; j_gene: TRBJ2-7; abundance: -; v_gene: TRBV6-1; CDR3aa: CASRRDRFYEQYF; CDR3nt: TGTGCCAGCCGGAGAGACAGATTCTACGAGCAGTACTTC
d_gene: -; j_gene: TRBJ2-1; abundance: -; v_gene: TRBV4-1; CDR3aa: CASSQDQGQFF; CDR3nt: TGCGCCAGCAGCCAAGACCAGGGGCAGTTCTTC
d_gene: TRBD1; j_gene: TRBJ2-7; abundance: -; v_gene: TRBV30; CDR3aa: CAWADRDEQYF; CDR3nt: TGTGCCTGGGCCGACAGGGACGAGCAGTACTTC
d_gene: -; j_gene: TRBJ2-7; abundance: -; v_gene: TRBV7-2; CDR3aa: CASSPNRGYEQYF; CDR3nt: TGTGCCAGCAGCCCAAATCGGGGCTACGAGCAGTACTTC
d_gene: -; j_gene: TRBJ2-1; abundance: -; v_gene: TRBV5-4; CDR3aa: CASSLPRGSYNEQFF; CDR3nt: TGTGCCAGCAGCTTGCCCCGGGGCTCCTACAATGAGCAGTTCTTC
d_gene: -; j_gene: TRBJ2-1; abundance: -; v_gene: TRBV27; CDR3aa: CASRSGANEQFF; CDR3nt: TGTGCCAGCAGGAGCGGAGCCAATGAGCAGTTCTTC
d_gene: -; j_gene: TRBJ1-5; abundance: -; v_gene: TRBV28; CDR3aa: CASSPREMWQPQHF; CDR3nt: TGTGCCAGCAGCCCCAGGGAAATGTGGCAGCCCCAGCATTTT
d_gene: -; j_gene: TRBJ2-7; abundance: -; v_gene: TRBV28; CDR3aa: CASSLYGRGALYEQYF; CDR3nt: TGTGCCAGCAGTTTATACGGCAGGGGGGCCCTCTACGAGCAGTACTTC
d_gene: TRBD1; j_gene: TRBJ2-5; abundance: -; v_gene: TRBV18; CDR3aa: CASSPITGVLPGETQYF; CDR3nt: TGTGCCAGCTCCCCGATTACAGGGGTTCTCCCCGGAGAGACCCAGTACTTC
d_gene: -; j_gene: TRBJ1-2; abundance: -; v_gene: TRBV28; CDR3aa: CASTRGGGGANYGYTF; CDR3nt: TGTGCCAGCACTCGTGGCGGTGGGGGGGCGAACTATGGCTACACCTTC
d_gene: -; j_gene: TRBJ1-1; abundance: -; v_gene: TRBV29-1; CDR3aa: CSPWETGAMNTEAFF; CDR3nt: TGCAGCCCATGGGAGACAGGCGCCATGAACACTGAAGCTTTCTTT
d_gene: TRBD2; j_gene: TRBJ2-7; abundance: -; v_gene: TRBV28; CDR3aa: CASSLPLAGGSYEQYF; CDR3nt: TGTGCCAGCAGTTTACCCCTAGCGGGGGGCTCCTACGAGCAGTACTTC
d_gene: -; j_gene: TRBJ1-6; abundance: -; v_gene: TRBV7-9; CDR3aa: CASSQDSVASPLHF; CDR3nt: TGTGCCAGCAGCCAGGACAGCGTTGCTTCACCCCTCCACTTT
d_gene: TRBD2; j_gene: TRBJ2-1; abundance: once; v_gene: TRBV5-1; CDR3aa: CASSLDGTSGRDEQFF; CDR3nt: TGCGCCAGCAGCTTGGACGGGACTAGCGGGAGGGATGAGCAGTTCTTC
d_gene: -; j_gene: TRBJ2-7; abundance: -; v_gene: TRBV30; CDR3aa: CAWSVGGPPGEQYF; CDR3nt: TGTGCCTGGAGTGTTGGAGGCCCGCCAGGCGAGCAGTACTTC
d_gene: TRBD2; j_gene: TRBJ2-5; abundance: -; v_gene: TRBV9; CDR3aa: CASSVIASGGQTQYF; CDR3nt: TGTGCCAGCAGCGTTATCGCTAGCGGGGGCCAGACCCAGTACTTC
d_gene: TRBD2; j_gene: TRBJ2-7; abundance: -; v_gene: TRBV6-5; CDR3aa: CASSYSLGGLWEQYF; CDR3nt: TGTGCCAGCAGTTACTCCCTGGGAGGGCTGTGGGAACAGTACTTC
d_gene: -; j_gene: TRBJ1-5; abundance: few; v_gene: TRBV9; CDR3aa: CASSRGNQPQHF; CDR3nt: TGTGCCAGCTCCAGGGGAAATCAGCCCCAGCATTTT
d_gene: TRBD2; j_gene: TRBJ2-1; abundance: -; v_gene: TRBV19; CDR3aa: CASRWAGGLFF; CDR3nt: TGTGCCAGTAGGTGGGCGGGAGGGTTGTTCTTC
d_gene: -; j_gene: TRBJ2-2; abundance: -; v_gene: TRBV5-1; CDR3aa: CASSRGLRDKSTGELFF; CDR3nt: TGCGCCAGCAGCCGGGGCCTCCGGGACAAAAGCACCGGGGAGCTGTTTTTT
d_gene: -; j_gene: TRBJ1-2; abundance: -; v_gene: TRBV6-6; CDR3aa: CASSYPGEGTNYGYTF; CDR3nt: TGTGCCAGCAGTTACCCGGGGGAAGGGACCAACTATGGCTACACCTTC
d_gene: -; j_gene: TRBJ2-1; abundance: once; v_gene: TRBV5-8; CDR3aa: CASSLQGIHEQFF; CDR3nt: TGTGCCAGCAGCTTGCAGGGGATACATGAGCAGTTCTTC
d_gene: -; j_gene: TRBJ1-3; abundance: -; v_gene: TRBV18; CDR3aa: CASSPEQAGNTIYF; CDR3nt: TGTGCCAGCTCACCAGAACAGGCTGGAAACACCATATATTTT
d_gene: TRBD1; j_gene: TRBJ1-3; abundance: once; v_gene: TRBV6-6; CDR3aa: CASKGTGDFSGNTIYF; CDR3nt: TGTGCCAGCAAAGGGACAGGTGATTTCTCTGGAAACACCATATATTTT
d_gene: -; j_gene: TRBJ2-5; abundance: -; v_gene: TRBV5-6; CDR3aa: CASSFEIEGVGETQYF; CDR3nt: TGTGCCAGCAGCTTTGAGATAGAGGGGGTCGGGGAGACCCAGTACTTC
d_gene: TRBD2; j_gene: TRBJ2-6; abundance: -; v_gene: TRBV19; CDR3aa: CASHLGRGGPPGANVLTF; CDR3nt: TGTGCCAGTCACCTGGGGCGGGGGGGCCCTCCTGGGGCCAACGTCCTGACTTTC
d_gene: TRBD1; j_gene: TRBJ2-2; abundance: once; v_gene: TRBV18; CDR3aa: CASSPGTGGTGELFF; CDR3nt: TGTGCCAGCTCACCAGGGACAGGGGGCACCGGGGAGCTGTTTTTT
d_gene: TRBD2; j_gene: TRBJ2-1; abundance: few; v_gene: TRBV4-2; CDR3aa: CASSQVSGGDYNEQFF; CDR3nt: TGTGCCAGCAGCCAAGTCTCGGGGGGGGACTACAATGAGCAGTTCTTC
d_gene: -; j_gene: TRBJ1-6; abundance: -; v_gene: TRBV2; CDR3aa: CASSSRGNSALHF; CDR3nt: TGTGCCAGCAGTTCCAGGGGTAATTCAGCCCTCCACTTT
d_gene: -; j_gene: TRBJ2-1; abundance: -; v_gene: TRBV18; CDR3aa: CASSPSRPNEQFF; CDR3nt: TGTGCCAGCTCACCATCTAGGCCCAATGAGCAGTTCTTC
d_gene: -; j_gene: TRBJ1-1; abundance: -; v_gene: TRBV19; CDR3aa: CASYETVEVTEAFF; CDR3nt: TGTGCCAGTTATGAGACAGTTGAGGTTACTGAAGCTTTCTTT
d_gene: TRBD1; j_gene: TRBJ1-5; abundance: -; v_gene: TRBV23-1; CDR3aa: CASSQFPGQGTQPQHF; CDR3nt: TGCGCCAGCAGTCAATTCCCAGGACAGGGTACTCAGCCCCAGCATTTT
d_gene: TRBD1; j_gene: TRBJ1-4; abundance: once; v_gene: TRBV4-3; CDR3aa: CASSPGDRDRRYEKLFF; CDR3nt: TGCGCCAGCAGCCCCGGGGACAGGGACCGTCGGTATGAAAAACTGTTTTTT
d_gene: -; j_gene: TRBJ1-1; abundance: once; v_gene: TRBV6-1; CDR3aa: CASTPNRVDTEAFF; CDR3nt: TGTGCCAGCACTCCGAACAGGGTGGACACTGAAGCTTTCTTT
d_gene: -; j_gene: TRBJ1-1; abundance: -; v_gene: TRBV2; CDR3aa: CASRSTVDPEAFF; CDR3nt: TGTGCCAGCAGATCGACAGTTGACCCTGAAGCTTTCTTT
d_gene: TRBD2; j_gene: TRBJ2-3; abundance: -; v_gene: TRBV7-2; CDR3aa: CASSPSSGGAGADTQYF; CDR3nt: TGTGCCAGCAGCCCTTCTAGCGGGGGGGCCGGTGCAGATACGCAGTATTTT
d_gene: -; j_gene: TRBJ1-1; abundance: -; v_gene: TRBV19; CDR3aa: CASSTGGIPLVTEAFF; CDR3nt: TGTGCCAGTAGTACAGGAGGCATCCCGTTGGTCACTGAAGCTTTCTTT
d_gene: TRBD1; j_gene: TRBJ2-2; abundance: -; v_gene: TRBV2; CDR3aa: CASSADRANTGELFF; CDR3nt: TGTGCCAGCAGTGCGGACAGGGCGAACACCGGGGAGCTGTTTTTT
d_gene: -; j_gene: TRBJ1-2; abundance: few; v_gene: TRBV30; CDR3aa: CAWSVSRYGYTF; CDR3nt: TGTGCCTGGAGTGTCTCCCGCTATGGCTACACCTTC
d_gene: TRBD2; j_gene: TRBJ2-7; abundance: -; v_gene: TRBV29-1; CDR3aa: CSVRLADYSYEQYF; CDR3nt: TGCAGCGTGCGACTAGCCGATTACTCCTACGAGCAGTACTTC